The 17 T cell receptor beta chains listed next were all sequenced from one sample in a study of CD8+ T cells in alopecia areata. As the sequencing template, cDNA was produced by extracting RNA and reverse transcribing it. Here immunoSEQ multiplex PCR was the method, and the copy in TCRdb shows in-frame clones only, minus some. In the table there are about 92,000 clones, roughly 46% of which are singletons. The treatment here: oral pan-JAK inhibitor, 5-10 mg twice daily. Source: CD8+ T cells sorted from blood, taken at week 24, from a patient treated with tofacitinib. These receptors all come from a human donor with alopecia areata.

The chain recombines TRBV30 with TRBJ1-1, with 8 bases lining up with TRBD1. The V gene's germline CDR1 is GTSNPN and CDR2 SVGIG (reference sequence). The CDR3 sequence is 13 residues long. With 3 bases clipped from V and 4 bases from J, the junction kept 4 bases outside the gene matches. As DNA, the CDR3 is TGTGCCTGGAGAGCAGGGGGCATCACTGAAGCTTTCTTT. Translation: CAWRAGGITEAFF.

J is TRBJ2-7 and V is TRBV19; D unclear. The germline gives CDR1 LNHDA, CDR2 SQIVND (reference sequence). This CDR3 region has 19 residues. V was shortened by 3 bases and J by 3 bases, with 27 bases between the two germline ends. The CDR3 nucleotides read TGTGCCAGTAGTATTCAGGCCCCGCTACGCTCCCTTCACGGCTACGAGCAGTACTTC. Its protein is CASSIQAPLRSLHGYEQYF.

V is TRBV7-3 and J is TRBJ2-1; D might be TRBD2 (5 bases). The CDR3 covers 14 residues. The germline gives CDR1 SGHTA, CDR2 FQGTGA. The germline V and J ends were trimmed by 6 bases and 6 bases, with 15 bases remaining between them. The CDR3 bases are TGTGCCAGCAGTTACACACGGGAAGGCAATGAGCAGTTCTTC. Translated, it gives CASSYTREGNEQFF. Variable domain in full (rest from reference TRBV7-3 and TRBJ2-1): GAGVSQTPSNKVTEKGKYVELRCDPISGHTALYWYRQSLGQGPEFLIYFQGTGAADDSGLPNDRFFAVRPEGSVSTLKIQRTERGDSAVYLCASSYTREGNEQFFGPGTRLTVL.

The rearrangement joins TRBV28 to TRBJ1-5; D possibly corresponds to TRBD1 (6 bases). Trimming cost V 3 bases and J 6 bases, with 9 bases left between them. Germline CDR1 reads MDHEN; CDR2 reads SYDVKM. This CDR3 region has 13 residues. For the CDR3, the DNA is TGTGCCAGCAGTTTGTCCAGGGGTCAGCCCCAGCATTTT. It translates to CASSLSRGQPQHF.

The rearrangement links TRBV27 to TRBJ2-5; D not certain. The length of the CDR3 is 13 residues. CDR1 MNHEY and CDR2 SMNVEV come from the germline V gene (reference sequence). Trimming pared 6 bases from V and 4 bases from J, leaving 12 bases between. The CDR3 DNA follows: TGTGCCAGCAGGGTGAGAGCCTCAGAGACCCAGTACTTC. Amino acids: CASRVRASETQYF.

The chain carries TRBV27 and TRBJ2-7, with 8 positions matching TRBD1. The V gene's germline CDR1 is MNHEY and CDR2 SMNVEV (reference sequence). The CDR3 spans 16 residues. J lost 4 bases, V lost 5 bases, and 13 bases had no gene match. CDR3 nucleotide sequence: TGTGCCAGCAGTCCCCCGGGGCGGACAGGGATATACGAGCAGTACTTC. This sequence encodes CASSPPGRTGIYEQYF.

The rearrangement links TRBV18 to TRBJ1-1; the D is unclear. CDR1 is KGHSH and CDR2 is LQKENI in the germline V gene. The CDR3 loop spans 14 amino acids. The V and J ends lost 0 bases and 5 bases respectively, with 10 bases between them. The CDR3 DNA reads TGTGCCAGCTCACCACCGGAGGGAAGTACTGAAGCTTTCTTT. This gives the protein CASSPPEGSTEAFF.

V and J are TRBV6-1 and TRBJ2-3, with 10 positions matching TRBD2. V lost 3 bases to trimming and J lost 0 bases; unmatched junction nucleotides: 6. CDR1 MNHNS and CDR2 SASEGT come from the germline V gene. This CDR3 spans 17 amino acids. The CDR3 DNA follows: TGTGCCAGCAGTGACCCTCAACTAGCGGGAAGCACAGATACGCAGTATTTT. It translates to CASSDPQLAGSTDTQYF.

The chain couples TRBV9 to TRBJ2-5, with 7 bases that match TRBD1. The junction had 9 bases not matched to a gene; V was cut back by 3 bases and J by 1 base. The CDR3 runs to 16 residues. CDR1 and CDR2 from the germline V gene are SGDLS and YYNGEE. The CDR3: CASSARDSTPQETQYF. CDR3 in DNA: TGTGCCAGCAGCGCCCGGGACAGTACCCCCCAAGAGACCCAGTACTTC.

The V and J genes are TRBV29-1 and TRBJ2-1; D is possibly TRBD1 (6 bases). This CDR3 contains 15 residues. Looked up from germline, CDR1 is SQVTM and CDR2 is ANQGSEA. Between the trimmed V and J ends, which lost 0 bases and 0 bases, there was a span of 9 bases. The CDR3 loop is CSVEDVRGSYNEQFF. CDR3 nucleotide sequence: TGCAGCGTTGAAGACGTCAGGGGCTCCTACAATGAGCAGTTCTTC.

The V call is TRBV29-1, the J call TRBJ2-7; 10 bases are shared with TRBD1. The CDR3 has 15 amino acids. After removal of 4 bases from V and 5 bases from J, the junction contained 11 bases not matched to a gene. The V gene's germline CDR1 is SQVTM and CDR2 ANQGSEA. In DNA form, the CDR3 reads TGCAGCGTTGGGGAAAGGGACAGGGGAATCCACGAGCAGTACTTC. This encodes CSVGERDRGIHEQYF.

The genes are TRBV7-9 and TRBJ2-3, with 7 nucleotides matching TRBD2. V was pared by 4 bases and J by 0 bases, with 7 bases of the junction left unmatched. The germline V gene has CDR1 SEHNR and CDR2 FQNEAQ (reference sequence). This CDR3 spans 16 amino acids. The CDR3 DNA reads TGTGCCAGCAGCTCCCGTACTAGCGAGAGCACAGATACGCAGTATTTT. It encodes CASSSRTSESTDTQYF.

The CDR3 loop reads CASSPRGTTYEQYF. The DNA for the CDR3 is TGTGCCAGCAGTCCCCGGGGGACGACCTACGAGCAGTACTTC. The rearrangement links TRBV27 to TRBJ2-7; maybe TRBD2 (6 bases). Between the trimmed V and J ends, which lost 5 bases and 2 bases, there was a span of 13 bases. CDR1 is MNHEY and CDR2 is SMNVEV in the germline V gene (reference sequence). The CDR3 extends over 14 amino acids.

This chain uses TRBV4-1 with TRBJ1-5; perhaps TRBD1 as D (5 bases). Germline lookup yields CDR1 MGHRA and CDR2 YSYEKL. Trimming removed 0 bases at V and 3 bases at J, with 9 bases between. The CDR3 contains 15 residues. The CDR3 loop reads CASSQDGDSNQPQHF. Here the CDR3 DNA reads TGCGCCAGCAGCCAAGATGGGGACTCCAATCAGCCCCAGCATTTT.

V usage is TRBV27 and J usage is TRBJ1-2, with TRBD1 matching over 9 bases. Germline trimming cut 3 bases from V and 10 bases from J; bases unmatched to any gene: 9. CDR3 length: 14 residues. Germline V gene lookup returns CDR1 MNHEY and CDR2 SMNVEV (reference sequence). For the CDR3, the DNA is TGTGCCAGCAGTTTTTCCGGGACAGGGACCGCCTACACCTTC. Protein: CASSFSGTGTAYTF.

The chain recombines TRBV7-9 with TRBJ2-2, with 7 bases aligning to TRBD2. CDR1 and CDR2 from the germline V gene are SEHNR and FQNEAQ (reference sequence). Unmatched junction bases numbered 2, after V lost 3 bases and J lost 1 base. This CDR3 has 15 residues. Written as DNA, the CDR3 is TGTGCCAGCAGCTTGGAGCGGGAGAACACCGGGGAGCTGTTTTTT. Protein: CASSLERENTGELFF.

This clone was recorded a few times. The chain combines TRBV13 with TRBJ2-1; the D is unclear. V was trimmed by 6 bases and J by 6 bases, leaving 9 bases between them. The length of the CDR3 is 12 residues. Germline V gene data show CDR1 as PRHDT and CDR2 as FYEKMQ (reference sequence). The CDR3 coding sequence is TGTGCCAGCAGTGCAGAATTCAATGAGCAGTTCTTC. This codes for CASSAEFNEQFF. The complete variable domain, with remaining parts taken from reference TRBV13 and TRBJ2-1, reads AAGVIQSPRHLIKEKRETATLKCYPIPRHDTVYWYQQGPGQDPQFLISFYEKMQSDKGSIPDRFSAQQFSDYHSELNMSSLELGDSALYFCASSAEFNEQFFGPGTRLTVL.